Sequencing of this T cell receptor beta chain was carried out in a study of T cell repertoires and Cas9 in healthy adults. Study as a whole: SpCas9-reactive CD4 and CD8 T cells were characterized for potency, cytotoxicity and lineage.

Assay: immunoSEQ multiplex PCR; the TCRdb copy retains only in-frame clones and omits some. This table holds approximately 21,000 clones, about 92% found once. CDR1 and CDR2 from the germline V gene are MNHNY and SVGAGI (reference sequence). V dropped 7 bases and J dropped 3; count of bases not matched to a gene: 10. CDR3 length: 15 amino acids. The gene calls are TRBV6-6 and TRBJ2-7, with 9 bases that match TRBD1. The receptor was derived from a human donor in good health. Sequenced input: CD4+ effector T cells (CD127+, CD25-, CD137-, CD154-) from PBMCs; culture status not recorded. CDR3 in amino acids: CASKRGQGTLYEQYF. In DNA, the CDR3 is TGTGCCAGCAAACGAGGACAGGGGACCCTCTACGAGCAGTACTTC.